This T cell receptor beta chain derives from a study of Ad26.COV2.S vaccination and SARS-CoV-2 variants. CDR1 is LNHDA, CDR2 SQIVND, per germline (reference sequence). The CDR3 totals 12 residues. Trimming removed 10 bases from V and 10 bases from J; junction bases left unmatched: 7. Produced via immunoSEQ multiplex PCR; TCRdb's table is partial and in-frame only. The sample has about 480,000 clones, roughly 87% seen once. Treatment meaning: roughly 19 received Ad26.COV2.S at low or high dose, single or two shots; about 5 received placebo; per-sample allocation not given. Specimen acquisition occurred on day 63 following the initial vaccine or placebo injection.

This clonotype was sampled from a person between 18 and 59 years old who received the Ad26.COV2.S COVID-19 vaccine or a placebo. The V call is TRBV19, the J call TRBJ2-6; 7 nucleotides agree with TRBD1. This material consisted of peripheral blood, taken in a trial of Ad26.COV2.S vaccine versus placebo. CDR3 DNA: TGTGCCACCTCCGGGACAGTAAACGTCCTGACTTTC. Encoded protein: CATSGTVNVLTF.